These 10 T cell receptor beta chains were all obtained from the same sample, sequenced in a study of T-cell reconstitution after alpha-beta-depleted transplantation in children. Unique molecular identifiers were used in preparing the TCRbeta library. TCRdb reanalysed the PCR reads using MiXCR and keeps one entry per CDR3 protein. This sample has fewer than 700,000 distinct CDR3 sequences, with around 13% found just once. The source material was PBMCs, mostly from graft donor cells, sampled 360 days after TCRalphabeta/CD19-depleted stem cell transplant. Every receptor here comes from a male patient aged 5 to 17 who had a stem cell transplant for acute myeloid leukemia, so the T cells may come from the graft donor.

This clonotype was seen repeatedly, ten times or more. The V gene is TRBV28, the J gene TRBJ1-1; TRBD1 might be the D (6 bases). The CDR3 length is 13 residues. Trimming left V 3 bases short and J 11 bases short, with 16 bases between. Germline V lookup: CDR1 MDHEN, CDR2 SYDVKM. The CDR3 spells CASSLAGARGAFF. The CDR3 nucleotides read TGTGCCAGCAGTTTGGCAGGGGCCCGGGGCGCTTTCTTT.

The sample holds a few counts of this clonotype. The chain uses TRBV19 and TRBJ2-4; D ambiguous. The germline V and J ends were trimmed by 6 bases and 1 base, with 13 bases remaining between them. In germline, CDR1 is LNHDA, CDR2 SQIVND (reference sequence). CDR3 length: 15 residues. The CDR3 DNA reads TGTGCCAGTAGCGCGGACCCTGTTGCCAAAAACATTCAGTACTTC. Translation: CASSADPVAKNIQYF.

This clonotype has just a few counts. The chain carries TRBV2 and TRBJ1-2; no reliable D call. The V end lost 2 bases, the J end lost 4 bases, and 11 bases lay between the germline ends. The CDR3 runs to 14 residues. Germline CDR1 is SNHLY and CDR2 is FYNNEI. CDR3 DNA sequence: TGTGCCAGCAGTGAACCGACCGTCTCCTATGGCTACACCTTC. Translated: CASSEPTVSYGYTF.

J is TRBJ1-2 and V is TRBV28; TRBD1 agrees at 11 bases. Germline V CDR1 and CDR2: MDHEN, SYDVKM. This CDR3 is 15 amino acids long. V lost 1 base to trimming and J lost 5 bases; unmatched junction nucleotides: 3. The CDR3 region is CASSLFWDRGYGYTF. CDR3 DNA: TGTGCCAGCAGTTTATTCTGGGACAGGGGGTATGGCTACACCTTC.

This clonotype showed up just a few times. The V call is TRBV7-6, the J call TRBJ2-7; D not certain. The CDR3 is made up of 15 amino acids. Trimming pared 3 bases from V and 7 bases from J, leaving 19 bases between. The germline V gene encodes CDR1 SGHVS and CDR2 FNYEAQ. CDR3 in DNA: TGTGCCAGCAGCTTGATGGCGAATTCCGAAATGGAGCAGTACTTC. As protein: CASSLMANSEMEQYF.

V and J are TRBV16 and TRBJ1-5; D is unclear. This CDR3 contains 14 residues. V dropped 1 base and J dropped 2 bases, with 6 bases sitting between them. Germline V gene sequence: CDR1 KGHSY, CDR2 FQNENV. The CDR3 loop is CASSQFQGNQPQHF. CDR3 DNA: TGTGCCAGCAGCCAATTCCAGGGCAATCAGCCCCAGCATTTT.

This clonotype was detected ten times or more. This chain joins TRBV25-1 and TRBJ1-5; TRBD1 might be the D (5 bases). The CDR3 is 13 residues long. V was clipped by 3 bases and J by 7 bases, with 10 bases between them. The germline V gene encodes CDR1 MGHDK and CDR2 SYGVNS. DNA for the CDR3: TGTGCCAGCAGTGAGAAGGGGTTCCAGCCCCAGCATTTT. Translated: CASSEKGFQPQHF. The whole variable domain, remainder taken from reference TRBV25-1 and TRBJ1-5, is EADIYQTPRYLVIGTGKKITLECSQTMGHDKMYWYQQDPGMELHLIHYSYGVNSTEKGDLSSESTVSRIRTEHFPLTLESARPSHTSQYLCASSEKGFQPQHFGDGTRLSIL.

The DNA of the CDR3 is TGCAGCGTTGAAAGGAGGATGAACACTGAAGCTTTCTTT. It codes for CSVERRMNTEAFF. V gene TRBV29-1 combines with J gene TRBJ1-1, with D uncertain. The length of the CDR3 is 13 residues. V shed 2 bases and J shed 0 bases, with 7 bases lying between them. Germline CDR1 is SQVTM and CDR2 is ANQGSEA.

This clonotype was detected many times. The chain uses TRBV7-9 and TRBJ2-3; D unresolved. CDR1 SEHNR and CDR2 FQNEAQ come from the germline V gene (reference sequence). The CDR3 spans 11 residues. V was clipped by 8 bases and J by 5 bases, with 8 bases between them. The CDR3 DNA reads TGTGCCAGCCTCTGGGGAGATACGCAGTATTTT. Translating it yields CASLWGDTQYF.

The rearrangement joins TRBV10-3 to TRBJ2-7; 15 bases align to TRBD2. CDR1 is ENHRY, CDR2 SYGVKD, per germline. Trimming at V came to 4 bases and at J to 1 base, leaving 8 bases not matched to a gene. There are 18 residues in the CDR3. The CDR3 nucleotides read TGTGCCATCAGTGGAGGACTAGCGGGAGGGCAATTTTCCTACGAGCAGTACTTC. Residues: CAISGGLAGGQFSYEQYF.